Below are 20 T cell receptor beta chains sequenced from a single sample in a study of cytomegalovirus exposure and HLA in healthy donors. In the PCR, 60 Vbeta and 13 Jbeta primers were used. The data were produced by immunoSEQ multiplex PCR, yet TCRdb's version contains in-frame clones alone and is incomplete. The table includes 180,000 or so clones, 76% detected once. Input material: PBMCs. The source is a female donor in good health and CMV-seronegative.

Remarks on this clone: The junction and the germline gene differ at one end; a read error may be behind it. The chain has TRBV18 and TRBJ2-5; 9 bases fit TRBD1. Per germline, CDR1 KGHSH and CDR2 LQKENI. The CDR3 runs to 14 residues. The CDR3 DNA is TGTGCCAGCTCAGGTACAGGGGGCAGCGAGACCCGGTACTTC. Encoded protein: CASSGTGGSETRYF.

This clone has a handful of counts. V gene TRBV10-3 combines with J gene TRBJ2-2, with 7 bases aligning to TRBD2. Looked up from germline, CDR1 is ENHRY and CDR2 is SYGVKD. Trimming took 5 bases from V and 7 from J; bases not matched to a gene: 7. The CDR3 sequence is 14 residues long. This chain's CDR3 is CAISTSVRGGELFF. Here the CDR3 DNA reads TGTGCCATCAGTACTAGCGTGAGGGGCGGGGAGCTGTTTTTT.

The chain recombines TRBV28 with TRBJ2-1, with TRBD1 matching over 12 bases. CDR1 is MDHEN and CDR2 is SYDVKM in the germline V gene. The CDR3 loop spans 14 amino acids. V dropped 3 bases and J dropped 8; count of bases not matched to a gene: 2. The CDR3 nucleotides read TGTGCCAGCAGTTTGGGACAGGGGGCCCATGAGCAGTTCTTC. It yields the protein CASSLGQGAHEQFF. The full variable domain, completed using reference TRBV28 and TRBJ2-1, is DVKVTQSSRYLVKRTGEKVFLECVQDMDHENMFWYRQDPGLGLRLIYFSYDVKMKEKGDIPEGYSVSREKKERFSLILESASTNQTSMYLCASSLGQGAHEQFFGPGTRLTVL.

The chain employs TRBV7-9 and TRBJ2-7; possibly TRBD1 for D (6 bases). Germline assignment: CDR1 SEHNR and CDR2 FQNEAQ (reference sequence). This CDR3 region has 14 residues. V was pared by 7 bases and J by 6 bases, with 19 bases between. The CDR3 protein is CASTSGAQVSEQYF. For the CDR3, the DNA is TGTGCCAGCACCTCAGGGGCGCAGGTCTCCGAGCAGTACTTC.

The chain has TRBV6-1 and TRBJ2-5; D might be TRBD2 (6 bases). The J call is in doubt because the DNA end fits TRBJ2-7 better. This CDR3 is 18 amino acids long. Germline loops: CDR1 MNHNS, CDR2 SASEGT. CDR3 sequence: CASSEALQGAGLSYEQYF. CDR3 bases: TGTGCCAGCAGTGAAGCGCTTCAAGGGGCGGGGCTTTCCTACGAGCAGTACTTC.

The rearrangement uses TRBV27 and TRBJ2-7; TRBD2 matches 9 bases. The V and J ends lost 2 bases and 1 base, in that order; junction bases with no gene match: 9. The CDR3 is 17 residues long. CDR1 is MNHEY, CDR2 SMNVEV, per germline (reference sequence). CDR3 residues: CASSLEGTTSGSYEQYF. The CDR3 DNA sequence: TGTGCCAGCAGTTTAGAGGGAACGACTAGCGGATCCTACGAGCAGTACTTC.

The chain has TRBV19 and TRBJ2-3, with D maybe TRBD1 (6 bases). The ends were cut back, 6 bases at V and 5 bases at J, with 15 bases in the middle. The germline V gene has CDR1 LNHDA and CDR2 SQIVND (reference sequence). The CDR3 contains 14 residues. CDR3 nucleotide sequence: TGTGCCAGTAGGGTGGCAGGGGTGGGAGATACGCAGTATTTT. Its translation: CASRVAGVGDTQYF.

The chain combines TRBV10-3 with TRBJ2-3; 9 positions match TRBD2. From germline, CDR1 is ENHRY and CDR2 SYGVKD. The V segment lost 5 bases and the J segment 2 bases; nucleotides outside the gene matches: 8. This CDR3 spans 16 amino acids. The CDR3 sequence is CAISFSGGPSTDTQYF. CDR3 bases: TGTGCCATCAGTTTTAGCGGGGGCCCATCCACAGATACGCAGTATTTT.

This chain joins TRBV28 and TRBJ1-2; 8 bases are shared with TRBD1. The germline V gene encodes CDR1 MDHEN and CDR2 SYDVKM. The CDR3 has 13 residues. After removal of 4 bases from V and 7 bases from J, the junction contained 5 bases not matched to a gene. CDR3 loop: CASSSRGRFGYTF. The CDR3 nucleotides are TGTGCCAGCAGTTCCAGGGGGCGATTTGGCTACACCTTC.

The chain combines TRBV27 with TRBJ2-7; tentative D call: TRBD2 (5 bases). The V end lost 0 bases, the J end lost 1 base, and 7 bases lay between the germline ends. CDR3 length: 14 residues. Per germline, CDR1 MNHEY and CDR2 SMNVEV (reference sequence). CDR3 sequence reads: CASSLSPGSYEQYF. CDR3 DNA sequence: TGTGCCAGCAGTTTATCCCCGGGATCCTACGAGCAGTACTTC.

CDR3 region: CASSEQGHYGYTF. Written as DNA, the CDR3 is TGTGCCAGCAGCGAGCAGGGTCACTATGGCTACACCTTC. This chain joins TRBV9 and TRBJ1-2; D may be TRBD1 (5 bases). CDR3 length equals 13 residues. Germline CDR1 SGDLS, CDR2 YYNGEE. Trimming removed 3 bases from V and 3 bases from J, with 9 bases in between.

V gene TRBV11-1 combines with J gene TRBJ2-7, with TRBD2 matching over 11 bases. J was trimmed by 7 bases and V by 7 bases; bases with no gene match: 9. CDR1 is SGHAT, CDR2 FQDESV, per germline (reference sequence). The CDR3 runs 14 residues. The CDR3 DNA reads as TGTGCCAGCACCATAGCGGGGGGGCCGCAGGAGCAGTACTTC. This translates into CASTIAGGPQEQYF.

This clone was counted between two and nine times. The gene calls are TRBV6-4 and TRBJ2-2, with a tentative D call TRBD2 (6 bases). Trimming removed 0 bases from V and 1 base from J, with 6 bases in between. Germline V gene lookup returns CDR1 MRHNA and CDR2 SNTAGT. This CDR3 region has 15 residues. The CDR3 is CASSDSSGNTGELFF. As DNA, the CDR3 is TGTGCCAGCAGTGACTCTAGCGGGAACACCGGGGAGCTGTTTTTT.

The rearrangement joins TRBV7-2 to TRBJ2-4; a weak D match, TRBD1 (6 bases). Trimming removed 1 base at V and 9 bases at J, with 19 bases between. The CDR3 totals 16 residues. The germline V gene encodes CDR1 SGHTA and CDR2 FQGNSA. CDR3 protein: CASSLEVGRGGGIQYF. In nucleotides, the CDR3 is TGTGCCAGCAGCTTAGAAGTTGGCAGGGGCGGCGGCATTCAGTACTTC.

By share of the sample, this clone is medium-sized. The V call is TRBV5-8, the J call TRBJ1-1, with 7 bases fitting TRBD1. The CDR3 totals 13 residues. Germline CDR1 is SGHTS and CDR2 is YDEGEE. J lost 3 bases, V lost 4 bases, and 3 bases had no gene match. CDR3 coding DNA: TGTGCCAGCAGCCGGGACAGCTACACTGAAGCTTTCTTT. Translation: CASSRDSYTEAFF.

V gene TRBV9 combines with J gene TRBJ1-4; weak D call: TRBD1 (6 bases). The CDR3 runs to 13 residues. The germline gives CDR1 SGDLS, CDR2 YYNGEE. Trimming cost V 2 bases and J 8 bases, with 10 bases left between them. CDR3 DNA sequence: TGTGCCAGCAGCGTGGGTGACAGGGAAAAACTGTTTTTT. This gives the protein CASSVGDREKLFF.

This clone was detected only a few times. The chain employs TRBV13 and TRBJ2-5, with 8 nucleotides matching TRBD1. The tail of the sequence fits TRBJ2-7 better, so the J call may be wrong. Germline V gene sequence: CDR1 PRHDT, CDR2 FYEKMQ (reference sequence). This CDR3 spans 12 amino acids. The CDR3 protein is CASSVTGDEQYF. CDR3 nucleotide sequence: TGTGCCAGCAGCGTGACAGGGGACGAGCAGTACTTC.

This clone came up once. V and J are TRBV4-2 and TRBJ2-7; 10 bases fit TRBD2. CDR1 is LGHNA and CDR2 is YNFKEQ in the germline V gene. The CDR3 has 17 amino acids. The ends lost 4 bases at V and 4 bases at J; junction bases unmatched: 13. CDR3 region: CASSPPHSGGAAYEQYF. CDR3 sequence (DNA): TGTGCCAGCAGCCCTCCCCACAGCGGGGGGGCCGCTTACGAGCAGTACTTC.

The chain is built from TRBV27 and TRBJ1-1, with 8 nucleotides matching TRBD1. This CDR3 has 15 amino acids. The germline V gene encodes CDR1 MNHEY and CDR2 SMNVEV (reference sequence). The J segment lost 5 bases and the V segment lost 4 bases, leaving 9 bases of the junction unmatched. The CDR3 region has the DNA TGTGCCAGCAGTTACTCCTCAGGGGGCTGGACTGAAGCTTTCTTT. Its protein product is CASSYSSGGWTEAFF.

V gene TRBV5-1 combines with J gene TRBJ2-1; D may be TRBD2 (7 bases). The CDR3 consists of 15 residues. CDR1 is SGHRS, CDR2 YFSETQ, per germline. The germline V and J ends were trimmed by 4 bases and 6 bases, with 17 bases remaining between them. This CDR3 reads CASSPLGGAPNEQFF. The DNA for the CDR3 is TGCGCCAGCAGCCCTCTGGGGGGGGCCCCCAATGAGCAGTTCTTC.